The text below deals with one T cell receptor beta chain. Which antigen it targets is not known. Per-base quality was not reported, and no clone a single base away is much larger than it. The immunoSEQ Assay, a bias-controlled multiplex PCR, was used to amplify TCRbeta CDR3 regions from genomic DNA. The study's own analysis went as follows. The number of nucleated cells in each sample was estimated from the amplification of reference gene primers within the assay. To quantify the absolute abundance of each unique TCRbeta CDR3 rearrangement, sequence reads were collapsed and filtered. Productive Simpson clonality was computed per sample as the square root of Simpson's diversity index over productive rearrangements. TCRdb retrieved this table from immuneACCESS and kept in-frame rearrangements only. Not all clones are present; in checked studies, unresolved V genes account for under half, and no reason is known for the remainder. Clone size and the V and J calls come from that table; the DNA yielded D and trimming. The sample table records about 210,000 clones; about 91% of these occur just once. Approximately 1.2% of the sample belongs to the ten largest clones.

This record comes from a study of blood T cell repertoires in COVID-19 (dated by TCRdb to the early 2020s). About the investigation overall: The collaborator samples originated in the United States, Italy and Spain and spanned the acute and convalescent phases of COVID-19. The material from the prospective study consisted of cDNA or gDNA derived from T cells, B-cell-depleted T cells, or PBMCs. The repertoires were released in a freely available public database intended as a resource for research on the immune response to SARS-CoV-2. Subjects who had been exposed to COVID-19, were actively infected with it, or had recovered from it provided the deeply sampled blood TCRbeta repertoires that made up the dataset. A de-identified subject ID, COVID-19 status, age in years and sex were almost always included in the sample metadata. HLA class I and class II types, where available, came from metadata supplied by the sample provider rather than from assay-based typing. The samples were drawn from two sources: the first 160 participants of the ongoing ImmuneRACE study, and about 1,300 subjects contributed by 6 global collaborators. The study at large found these results: The amount of clinical and demographic metadata varied by source and participant and was provided uncurated.

The CDR3, from cysteine to phenylalanine, totals 13 residues. CDR3 DNA only is kept here, 39 bases in frame from base 1. Per the germline V gene, SNHLY is the CDR1 and FYNNEI is the CDR2. Trimming at the junction amounts to 6 bases on V and 7 bases on J, and the germline ends lie 15 bases apart. Each collaborating institution followed its own protocols to collect whole blood in K2EDTA tubes. For TCRbeta analysis, collaborators shipped samples in one of three forms: frozen whole blood, isolated PBMCs, or DNA extracted from either of those sample types. This receptor was taken from a man aged 25 to 40 with acute or convalescent COVID-19. The sequenced material came from peripheral blood. The sequence is built from TRBV2 and TRBJ1-1; a tentative D call is TRBD1 (6 bases match). The CDR3 region has the sequence CASRDSRGSEAFF. The bases are TGTGCCAGCAGGGACAGCCGTGGCAGTGAAGCTTTCTTT.